This T cell receptor beta chain was recorded in a study of PD-L1 blockade in urothelial cancer. At the level of the study: Patients, treated from about 2014 onward, received atezolizumab 1,200 mg intravenously every 3 weeks. Prior chemotherapy in patients spanned 0 to 3 regimens. Samples of blood were analyzed 3 weeks (second dose) and 6 weeks after treatment start.

Repertoires were generated with immunoSEQ multiplex PCR, while TCRdb's copy carries only in-frame clones and drops some. The sample consists of about 43,000 clones, about 83% of them appearing once. Time point specified: peripheral blood 6 weeks after treatment start. Patients' cancers were locally advanced or metastatic urothelial carcinomas. This clone occurred once. The sequence derives from a man aged 55 to 70 with urothelial cancer. The input for sequencing was PBMCs, taken around atezolizumab (anti-PD-L1) treatment.

CDR3 in amino acids: CASSDRGDTEAFF. The CDR3 nucleotides are TGTGCCAGCTCGGACAGGGGGGACACTGAAGCTTTCTTT. The rearrangement joins TRBV19 to TRBJ1-1; 10 bases map to TRBD1. CDR1 is LNHDA and CDR2 is SQIVND in the germline V gene (reference sequence). The CDR3 is 13 residues long. V trimming: 9 bases; J trimming: 3 bases; junction bases outside the gene matches: 4.